Listed below are T cell receptor beta chains from one sample, sequenced in a study of monozygotic twins with inflammatory bowel disease. TCRdb re-called the 5' RACE reads; one entry per CDR3 protein, DNA not given. This sample carries about 160,000 distinct CDR3 sequences, with 2.5% to 3% going to the ten biggest clones. Sample: blood. Source of these receptors: a human donor with ulcerative colitis or Crohn's disease, or a healthy co-twin of an affected twin (not recorded which). Both conserved end residues are part of each CDR3.

v_call	j_call	cdr3_aa
TRBV7-9	TRBJ1-5	CASSLGGLVQPQHF
TRBV19	TRBJ2-2	CASSMWGNTGELFF
TRBV19	TRBJ2-7	CASSRQGESEEQYF
TRBV6-1	TRBJ2-7	CASSSFKSGRYEQYF
TRBV5-6	TRBJ2-1	CASSPLAGGGYNEQFF
TRBV6-1	TRBJ2-1	CAATPLAGSSYNEQFF
TRBV7-8	TRBJ2-5	CASSLVRWGMETQYF
TRBV20-1	TRBJ1-5	CSAARGTGGGQPQHF
TRBV27	TRBJ1-5	CASSRMPSSNQPQHF
TRBV27	TRBJ1-6	CASSFPGFPLHF
TRBV20-1	TRBJ2-1	CSAKAGSSYNEQFF
TRBV20-1	TRBJ2-7	CSASPDLVSYEQYF
TRBV5-1	TRBJ2-1	CASSAWDRGNEQFF
TRBV6-6	TRBJ1-5	CASGSPNQPQHF
TRBV7-2	TRBJ1-1	CASSLEVAGNTEAFF
TRBV11-3	TRBJ2-2	CASSLEDGGFGELFF
TRBV29-1	TRBJ2-3	CSVHGRTTDTQYF
TRBV7-9	TRBJ2-7	CASSLAGEVYEQYF
TRBV10-3	TRBJ2-3	CAISEQGARTDTQYF
TRBV14	TRBJ2-1	CASSRTGTSGSKGFF
TRBV15	TRBJ2-3	CATSRGELAGTDTQYF
TRBV7-9	TRBJ2-7	CASSFGLAGNSGQYF
TRBV20-1	TRBJ2-7	CSASLAGGPYEQYF
TRBV4-2	TRBJ1-4	CASSQMGVGNEKLFF
TRBV10-2	TRBJ1-2	CASSDLFRDRSNYGYTF
TRBV10-3	TRBJ1-1	CATQPGVATEAFF
TRBV20-1	TRBJ2-7	CSAREGEASGAEQYF
TRBV7-9	TRBJ2-1	CASSPSGTTNLYNEQFF
TRBV5-5	TRBJ2-2	CASSFPNTGELFF
TRBV20-1	TRBJ2-7	CSARDSDRVWEQYF
TRBV20-1	TRBJ2-5	CGAPHGVQETQYF
TRBV10-3	TRBJ2-5	CAISESGSGSEETQYF
TRBV7-7	TRBJ2-5	CASSLVGTGDEETQYF